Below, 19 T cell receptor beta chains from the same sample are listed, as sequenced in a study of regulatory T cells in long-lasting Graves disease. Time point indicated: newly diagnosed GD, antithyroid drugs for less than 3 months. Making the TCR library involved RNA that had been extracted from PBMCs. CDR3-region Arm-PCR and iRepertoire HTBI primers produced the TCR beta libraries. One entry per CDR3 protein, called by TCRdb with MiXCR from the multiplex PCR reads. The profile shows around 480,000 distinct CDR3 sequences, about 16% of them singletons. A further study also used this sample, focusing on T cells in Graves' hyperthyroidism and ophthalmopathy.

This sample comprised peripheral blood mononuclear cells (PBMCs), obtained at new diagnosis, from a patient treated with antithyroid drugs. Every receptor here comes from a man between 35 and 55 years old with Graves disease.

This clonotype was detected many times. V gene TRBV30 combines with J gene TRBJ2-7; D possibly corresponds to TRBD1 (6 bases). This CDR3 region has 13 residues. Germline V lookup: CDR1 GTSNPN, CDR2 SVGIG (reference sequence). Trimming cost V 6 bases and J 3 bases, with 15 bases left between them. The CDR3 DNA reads TGTGCCTGTACACAGGGTTTCGGCTACGAGCAGTACTTC. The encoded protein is CACTQGFGYEQYF.

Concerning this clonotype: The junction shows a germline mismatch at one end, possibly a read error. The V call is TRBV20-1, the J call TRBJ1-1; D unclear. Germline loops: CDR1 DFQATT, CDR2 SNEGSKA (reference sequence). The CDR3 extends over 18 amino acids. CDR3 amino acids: CSARDWLLRRERNAEAFF. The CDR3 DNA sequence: TGCAGTGCTAGAGATTGGTTATTAAGGCGGGAACGGAACGCTGAAGCTTTCTTT.

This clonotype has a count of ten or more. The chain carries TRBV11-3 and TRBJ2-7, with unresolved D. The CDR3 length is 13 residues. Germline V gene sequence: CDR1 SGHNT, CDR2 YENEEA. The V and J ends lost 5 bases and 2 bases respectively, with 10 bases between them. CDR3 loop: CASSLRPTYEQYF. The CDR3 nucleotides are TGTGCCAGCAGCCTAAGGCCAACCTACGAGCAGTACTTC.

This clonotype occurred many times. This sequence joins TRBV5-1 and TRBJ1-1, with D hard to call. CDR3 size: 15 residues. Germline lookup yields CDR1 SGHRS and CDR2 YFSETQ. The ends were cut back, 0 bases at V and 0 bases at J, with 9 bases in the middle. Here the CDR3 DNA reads TGCGCCAGCAGCTTGGCCGATGGGATGAACACTGAAGCTTTCTTT. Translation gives CASSLADGMNTEAFF.

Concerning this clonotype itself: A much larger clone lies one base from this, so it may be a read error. CDR3 in amino acids: CSALPSGNGDEQYF. The CDR3 DNA sequence: TGCAGTGCTCTTCCTAGCGGGAATGGCGATGAGCAGTACTTC. This chain joins TRBV20-1 and TRBJ2-5; 9 nucleotides align to TRBD2. This CDR3 spans 14 amino acids. Trimming cost V 5 bases and J 11 bases; bases outside gene matches: 15. Germline CDR1 and CDR2: DFQATT and SNEGSKA (reference sequence).

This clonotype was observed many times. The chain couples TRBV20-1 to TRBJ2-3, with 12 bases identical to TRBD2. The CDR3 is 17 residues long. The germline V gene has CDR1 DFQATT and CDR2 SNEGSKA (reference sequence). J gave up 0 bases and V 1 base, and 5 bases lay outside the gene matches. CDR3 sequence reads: CSARGLAGVYSTDTQYF. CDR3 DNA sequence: TGCAGTGCTAGAGGACTAGCGGGAGTTTACAGCACAGATACGCAGTATTTT.

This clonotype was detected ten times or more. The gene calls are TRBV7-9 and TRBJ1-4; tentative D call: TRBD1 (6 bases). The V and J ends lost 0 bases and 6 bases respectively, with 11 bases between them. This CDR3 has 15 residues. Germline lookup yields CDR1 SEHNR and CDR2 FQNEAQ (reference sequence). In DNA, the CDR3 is TGTGCCAGCAGCTTAGCGCAGGGGCGGTATGAAAAACTGTTTTTT. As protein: CASSLAQGRYEKLFF.

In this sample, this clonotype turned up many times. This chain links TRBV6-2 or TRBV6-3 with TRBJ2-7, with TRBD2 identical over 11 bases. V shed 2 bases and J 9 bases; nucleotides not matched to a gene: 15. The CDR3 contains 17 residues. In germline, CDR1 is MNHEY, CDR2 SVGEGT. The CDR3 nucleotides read TGTGCCAGCAGTTACAAGGGACTAGCGGCCTTGAGGAAGGTGCAGTACTTC. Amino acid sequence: CASSYKGLAALRKVQYF.

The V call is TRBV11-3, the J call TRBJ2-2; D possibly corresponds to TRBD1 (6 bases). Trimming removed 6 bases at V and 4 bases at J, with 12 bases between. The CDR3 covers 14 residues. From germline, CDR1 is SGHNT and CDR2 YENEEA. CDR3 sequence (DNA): TGTGCCAGCAGAGGCCCCAGGGGCACCGGGGAGCTGTTTTTT. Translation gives CASRGPRGTGELFF.

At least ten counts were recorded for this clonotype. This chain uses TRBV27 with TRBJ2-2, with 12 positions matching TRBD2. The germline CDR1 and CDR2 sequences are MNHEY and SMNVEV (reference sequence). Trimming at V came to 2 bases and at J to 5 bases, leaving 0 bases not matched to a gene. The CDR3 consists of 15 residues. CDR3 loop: CASSLLAGGTGELFF. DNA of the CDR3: TGTGCCAGCAGTTTACTAGCGGGAGGGACCGGGGAGCTGTTTTTT.

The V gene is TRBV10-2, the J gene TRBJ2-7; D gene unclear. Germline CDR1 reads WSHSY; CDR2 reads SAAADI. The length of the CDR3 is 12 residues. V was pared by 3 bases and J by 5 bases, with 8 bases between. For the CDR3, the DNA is TGCGCCAGCAGTGATTATCCCCACGAGCAGTACTTC. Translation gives CASSDYPHEQYF.

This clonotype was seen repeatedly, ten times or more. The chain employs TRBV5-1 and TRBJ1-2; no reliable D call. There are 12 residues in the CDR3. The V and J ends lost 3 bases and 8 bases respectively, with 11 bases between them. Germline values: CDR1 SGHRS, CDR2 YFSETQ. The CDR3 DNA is TGCGCCAGCAGCTCGGCGGAAAGGGGCTACACCTTC. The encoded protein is CASSSAERGYTF.

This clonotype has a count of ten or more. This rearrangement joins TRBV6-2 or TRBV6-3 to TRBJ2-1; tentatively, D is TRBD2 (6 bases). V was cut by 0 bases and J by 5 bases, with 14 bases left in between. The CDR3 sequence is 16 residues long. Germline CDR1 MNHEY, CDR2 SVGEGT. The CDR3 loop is CASSYSGGTTHNEQFF. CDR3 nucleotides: TGTGCCAGCAGTTACTCCGGCGGGACGACCCACAATGAGCAGTTCTTC.

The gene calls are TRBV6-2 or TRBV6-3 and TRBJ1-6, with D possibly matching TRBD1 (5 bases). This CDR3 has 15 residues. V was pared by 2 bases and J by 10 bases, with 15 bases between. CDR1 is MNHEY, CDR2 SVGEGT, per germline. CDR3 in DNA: TGTGCCAGCAGTTACGATTCGCCAGGGCACTCACCCCTCCACTTT. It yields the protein CASSYDSPGHSPLHF.

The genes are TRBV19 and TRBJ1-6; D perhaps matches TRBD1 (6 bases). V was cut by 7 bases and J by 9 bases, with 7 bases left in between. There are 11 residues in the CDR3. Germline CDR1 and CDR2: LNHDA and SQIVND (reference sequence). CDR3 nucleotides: TGTGCCAGTACGGACAGTTCACCCCTCCACTTT. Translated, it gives CASTDSSPLHF. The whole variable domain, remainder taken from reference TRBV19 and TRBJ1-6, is DGGITQSPKYLFRKEGQNVTLSCEQNLNHDAMYWYRQDPGQGLRLIYYSQIVNDFQKGDIAEGYSVSREKKESFPLTVTSAQKNPTAFYLCASTDSSPLHFGNGTRLTVT.

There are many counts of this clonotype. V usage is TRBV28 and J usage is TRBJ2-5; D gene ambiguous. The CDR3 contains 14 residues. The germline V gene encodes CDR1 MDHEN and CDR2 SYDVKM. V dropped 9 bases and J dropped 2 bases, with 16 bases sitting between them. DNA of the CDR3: TGTGCCAGTCGAGAGATGAAAAAGCAAGAGACCCAGTACTTC. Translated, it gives CASREMKKQETQYF.

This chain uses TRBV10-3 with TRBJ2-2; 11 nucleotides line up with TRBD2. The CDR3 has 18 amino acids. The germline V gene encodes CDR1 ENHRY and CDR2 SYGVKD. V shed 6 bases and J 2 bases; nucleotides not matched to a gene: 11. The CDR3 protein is CAISISGRAVRNTGELFF. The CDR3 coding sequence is TGTGCCATCAGCATTAGCGGGAGGGCCGTTCGAAACACCGGGGAGCTGTTTTTT.

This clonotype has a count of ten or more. Here the CDR3 reads CSASDPGRASYEQYF. CDR3 coding DNA: TGCAGTGCTAGTGATCCGGGACGGGCATCCTACGAGCAGTACTTC. The rearrangement joins TRBV20-1 to TRBJ2-7; perhaps D is TRBD1 or TRBD2 (5 bases each). The CDR3 is 15 amino acids. The germline V and J ends were trimmed by 3 bases and 1 base, with 16 bases remaining between them. In germline, CDR1 is DFQATT, CDR2 SNEGSKA (reference sequence).

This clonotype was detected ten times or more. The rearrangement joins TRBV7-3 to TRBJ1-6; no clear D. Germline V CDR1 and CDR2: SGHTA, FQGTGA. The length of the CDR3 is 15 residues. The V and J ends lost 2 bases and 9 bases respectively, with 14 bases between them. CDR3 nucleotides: TGTGCCAGCAGCTTAGCGGGCCGCGGGAGTTCACCCCTCCACTTT. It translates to CASSLAGRGSSPLHF.